These T cell receptor beta chains were read from a single sample in a study of control samples from healthy donors and cancer patients. Only in-frame clones appear in the TCRdb table, and some are missing; sequencing was by immunoSEQ multiplex PCR. The table has 7,000 to 8,500 clones, 82% seen once. The sample comprised PBMCs. Receptor source: a man in his 70s with lung cancer. CDR3s include the opening cysteine and the closing phenylalanine or tryptophan. A D gene is named only where the DNA matches it firmly. Where a row states a size, it is once, few, many or the class of an expanded clone; other rows omit it.

D	V	length	J	size	CDR3	DNA
TRBD1	TRBV7-2	15	TRBJ1-1	-	CASSPPGQGYTEAFF	TGTGCCAGCAGCCCCCCGGGACAGGGCTACACTGAAGCTTTCTTT
TRBD1	TRBV30	15	TRBJ1-5	-	CAWSVGQSFNQPQHF	TGTGCCTGGAGTGTGGGACAGTCATTTAATCAGCCCCAGCATTTT
TRBD2	TRBV6-5	13	TRBJ2-7	-	CASSLAGAREQYF	TGTGCCAGCAGTCTAGCGGGAGCCCGCGAGCAGTACTTC
-	TRBV5-6	13	TRBJ2-7	large	CASSDLRGYEQYF	TGTGCCAGCAGCGATTTGAGGGGTTACGAGCAGTACTTC
TRBD2	TRBV9	19	TRBJ2-1	few	CASSLYPGTSGRATNEQFF	TGTGCCAGCAGCCTCTACCCCGGGACTAGCGGGAGGGCCACGAATGAGCAGTTCTTC
TRBD1	TRBV5-1	14	TRBJ2-1	-	CASSRGTGGQEQFF	TGCGCCAGCAGCCGCGGGACAGGGGGACAGGAGCAGTTCTTC
TRBD1	TRBV6-5	14	TRBJ2-7	once	CASKRDREAYEQYF	TGTGCCAGCAAAAGGGACAGGGAGGCCTACGAGCAGTACTTC
-	TRBV4-3	16	TRBJ1-2	-	CASSQEGGVDFYGYTF	TGCGCCAGCAGCCAAGAGGGGGGGGTTGATTTCTATGGCTACACCTTC
TRBD1	TRBV5-6	17	TRBJ1-3	few	CASSTNRGTLSGNTIYF	TGTGCCAGCAGCACGAACAGGGGGACACTCTCTGGAAACACCATATATTTT
-	TRBV19	16	TRBJ2-6	few	CASSIYRTAGANVLTF	TGTGCCAGTAGTATTTATCGCACGGCTGGGGCCAACGTCCTGACTTTC
-	TRBV4-1	15	TRBJ2-7	once	CASSQDLDPGYEQYF	TGCGCCAGCAGCCAAGATTTGGACCCTGGGTACGAGCAGTACTTC
TRBD1	TRBV5-6	13	TRBJ1-2	once	CASSRGTGVGYTF	TGTGCCAGCAGCAGAGGGACAGGGGTCGGCTACACCTTC
-	TRBV7-2	14	TRBJ2-7	-	CASSFGPGSYEQYF	TGTGCCAGCAGCTTTGGTCCAGGCTCCTACGAGCAGTACTTC
TRBD2	TRBV7-9	19	TRBJ2-1	-	CASSLKSGLAGGDDNEQFF	TGTGCCAGCAGCTTAAAATCCGGACTAGCGGGAGGCGATGACAATGAGCAGTTCTTC
-	TRBV20-1	17	TRBJ1-4	-	CSASEQPIPSTNEKLFF	TGCAGTGCTAGTGAACAGCCGATACCATCAACTAATGAAAAACTGTTTTTT
-	TRBV6-2/TRBV6-3	17	TRBJ1-5	-	CASSPRTVGISNQPQHF	TGTGCCAGCAGTCCCCGGACAGTGGGGATTAGCAATCAGCCCCAGCATTTT
-	TRBV9	15	TRBJ1-2	-	CASSVEGRSNYGYTF	TGTGCCAGCAGCGTAGAAGGTCGGTCTAACTATGGCTACACCTTC
TRBD2	TRBV28	16	TRBJ2-1	-	CASSPTTSGRRYEQFF	TGTGCCAGCAGTCCGACGACTAGCGGGCGAAGATATGAGCAGTTCTTC
TRBD1	TRBV19	21	TRBJ2-6	-	CASRPFGGRRDRFFGANVLTF	TGTGCCAGTAGACCATTTGGGGGCCGGCGGGACAGGTTTTTTGGGGCCAACGTCCTGACTTTC
-	TRBV5-5	13	TRBJ1-5	-	CASSLDSNQPQHF	TGTGCCAGCAGCTTGGACAGCAATCAGCCCCAGCATTTT
-	TRBV5-1	16	TRBJ2-7	-	CASSLAVGAVAYEQYF	TGCGCCAGCAGCTTGGCCGTGGGTGCCGTAGCCTACGAGCAGTACTTC
-	TRBV6-6	14	TRBJ1-4	-	CASRQQISNEKLFF	TGTGCCAGCAGACAACAGATCTCTAATGAAAAACTGTTTTTT
TRBD1	TRBV7-2	14	TRBJ2-7	-	CASSQDRGHYEQYF	TGTGCCAGCAGCCAAGACAGGGGGCACTACGAGCAGTACTTC
-	TRBV7-9	14	TRBJ1-2	-	CASSSELGSYGYTF	TGTGCCAGCAGCTCCGAGTTAGGAAGCTATGGCTACACCTTC
TRBD1	TRBV30	13	TRBJ2-2	-	CAWDRVTVGELFF	TGTGCCTGGGACAGGGTGACTGTCGGGGAGCTGTTTTTT
-	TRBV12-3/TRBV12-4	13	TRBJ2-7	-	CASQLTTRLEQYF	TGTGCCAGTCAGCTGACGACGCGATTGGAGCAGTACTTC
TRBD2	TRBV9	13	TRBJ2-1	-	CASSASGYNEQFF	TGTGCCAGCAGCGCTAGCGGGTACAATGAGCAGTTCTTC
-	TRBV7-2	14	TRBJ2-5	-	CASSLRGDRETQYF	TGTGCCAGCAGCTTAAGGGGGGATCGGGAGACCCAGTACTTC
-	TRBV28	13	TRBJ1-2	-	CASSDSHYYGYTF	TGTGCCAGCAGTGACAGCCACTACTATGGCTACACCTTC
TRBD1	TRBV25-1	16	TRBJ1-5	-	CASRGTGGSLGQPQHF	TGTGCCAGCAGGGGGACAGGGGGCTCACTAGGGCAGCCCCAGCATTTT
-	TRBV28	17	TRBJ2-2	-	CASSPHHATGRAGELFF	TGTGCCAGCAGTCCCCACCACGCGACGGGGCGGGCCGGGGAGCTGTTTTTT
-	TRBV7-2	14	TRBJ2-4	once	CASSLGRAKNIQYF	TGTGCCAGCAGCTTAGGTAGAGCCAAAAACATTCAGTACTTC
-	TRBV4-1	14	TRBJ2-3	few	CASSQDRNTDTQYF	TGCGCCAGCAGCCAAGACAGGAACACAGATACGCAGTATTTT
-	TRBV5-1	13	TRBJ2-5	-	CASANRLSETQYF	TGCGCCAGCGCAAACAGATTATCAGAGACCCAGTACTTC
TRBD2	TRBV7-9	17	TRBJ2-3	-	CASSLSGGGSIEDTQYF	TGTGCCAGCAGCTTATCGGGAGGGGGTTCGATCGAGGATACGCAGTATTTT